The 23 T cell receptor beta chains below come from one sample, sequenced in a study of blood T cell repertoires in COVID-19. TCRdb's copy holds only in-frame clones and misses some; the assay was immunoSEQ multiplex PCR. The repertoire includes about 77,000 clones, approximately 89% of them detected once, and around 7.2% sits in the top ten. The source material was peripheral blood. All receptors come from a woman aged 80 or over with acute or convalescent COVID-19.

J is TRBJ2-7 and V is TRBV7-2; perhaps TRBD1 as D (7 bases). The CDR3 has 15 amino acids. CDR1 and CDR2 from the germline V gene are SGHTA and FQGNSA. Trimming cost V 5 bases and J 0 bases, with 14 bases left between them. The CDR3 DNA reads TGTGCCAGCAGCCAGGGGGGCGTGAGCTCCTACGAGCAGTACTTC. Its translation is CASSQGGVSSYEQYF.

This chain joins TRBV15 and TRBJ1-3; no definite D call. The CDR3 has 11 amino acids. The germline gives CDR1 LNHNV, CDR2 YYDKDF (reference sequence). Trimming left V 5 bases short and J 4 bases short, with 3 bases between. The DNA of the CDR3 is TGTGCCACCAGCCCGGGAAACACCATATATTTT. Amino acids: CATSPGNTIYF.

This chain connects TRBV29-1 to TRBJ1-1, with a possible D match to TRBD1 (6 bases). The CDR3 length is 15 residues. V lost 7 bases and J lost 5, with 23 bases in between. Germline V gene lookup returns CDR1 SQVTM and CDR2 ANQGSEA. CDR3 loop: CSGVGGRVSRTEAFF. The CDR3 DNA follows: TGCAGCGGTGTAGGGGGGAGGGTCAGTAGGACTGAAGCTTTCTTT.

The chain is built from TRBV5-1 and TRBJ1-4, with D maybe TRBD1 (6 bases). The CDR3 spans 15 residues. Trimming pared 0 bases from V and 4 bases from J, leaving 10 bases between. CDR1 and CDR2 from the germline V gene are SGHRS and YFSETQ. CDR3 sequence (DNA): TGCGCCAGCAGCTTGGGGACAGTTAGTAATGAAAAACTGTTTTTT. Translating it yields CASSLGTVSNEKLFF.

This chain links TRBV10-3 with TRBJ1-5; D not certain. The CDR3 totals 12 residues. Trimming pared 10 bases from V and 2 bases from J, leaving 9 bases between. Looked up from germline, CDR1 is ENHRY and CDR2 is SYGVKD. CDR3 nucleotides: TGTGCCACCCAGGTAGGCAATCAGCCCCAGCATTTT. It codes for CATQVGNQPQHF.

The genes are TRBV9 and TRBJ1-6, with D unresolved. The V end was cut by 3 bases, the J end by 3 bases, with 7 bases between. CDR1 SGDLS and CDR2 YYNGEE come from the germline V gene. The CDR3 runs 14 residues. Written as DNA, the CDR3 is TGTGCCAGCAGCGCGGAGTACTATAATTCACCCCTCCACTTT. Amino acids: CASSAEYYNSPLHF.

The DNA for the CDR3 is TGTGCCAGCAGTTACTCGAGTGGGAGGGGTCTGCTAGCCAAAAACATTCAGTACTTC. Its protein product is CASSYSSGRGLLAKNIQYF. The chain uses TRBV6-2 or TRBV6-3 and TRBJ2-4; 7 bases map to TRBD2. CDR3 length: 19 amino acids. Trimming took 0 bases from V and 0 from J; bases not matched to a gene: 11. Germline lookup yields CDR1 MNHEY and CDR2 SVGEGT.

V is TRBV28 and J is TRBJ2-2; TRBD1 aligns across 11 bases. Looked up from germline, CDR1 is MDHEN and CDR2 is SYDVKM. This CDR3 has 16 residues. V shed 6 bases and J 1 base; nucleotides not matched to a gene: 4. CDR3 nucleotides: TGTGCCAGCAGGGACAGGGGGCCCCAGAACACCGGGGAGCTGTTTTTT. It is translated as CASRDRGPQNTGELFF.

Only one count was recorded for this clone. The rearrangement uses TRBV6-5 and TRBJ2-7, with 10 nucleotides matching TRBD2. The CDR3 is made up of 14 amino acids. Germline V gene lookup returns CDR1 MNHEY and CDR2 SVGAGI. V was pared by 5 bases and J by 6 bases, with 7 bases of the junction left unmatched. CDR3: CASSLTSGASEQYF. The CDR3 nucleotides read TGTGCCAGCAGTCTTACTAGCGGGGCCTCCGAGCAGTACTTC.

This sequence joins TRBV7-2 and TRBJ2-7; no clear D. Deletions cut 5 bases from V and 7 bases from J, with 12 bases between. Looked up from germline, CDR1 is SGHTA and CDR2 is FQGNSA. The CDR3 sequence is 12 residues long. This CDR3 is CASSLSTKEQYF. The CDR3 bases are TGTGCCAGCAGCCTCTCGACAAAAGAGCAGTACTTC.

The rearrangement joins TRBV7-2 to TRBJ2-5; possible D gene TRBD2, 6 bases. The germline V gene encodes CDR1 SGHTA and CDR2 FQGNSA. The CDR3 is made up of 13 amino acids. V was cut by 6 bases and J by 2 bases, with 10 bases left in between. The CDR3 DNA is TGTGCCAGCAGTTTTGCGGGGCAAGAGACCCAGTACTTC. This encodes CASSFAGQETQYF.

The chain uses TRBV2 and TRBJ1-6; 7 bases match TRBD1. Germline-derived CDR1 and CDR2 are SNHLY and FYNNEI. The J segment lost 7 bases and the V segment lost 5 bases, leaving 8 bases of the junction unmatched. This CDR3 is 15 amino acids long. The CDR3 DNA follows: TGTGCCAGCAGTCGACAGGGTTCGAAGAATTCACCCCTCCACTTT. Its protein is CASSRQGSKNSPLHF.

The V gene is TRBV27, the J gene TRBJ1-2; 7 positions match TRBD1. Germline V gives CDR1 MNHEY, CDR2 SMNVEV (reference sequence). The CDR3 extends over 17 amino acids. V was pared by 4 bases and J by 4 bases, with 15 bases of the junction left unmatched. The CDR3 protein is CASSSARDSTWGYGYTF. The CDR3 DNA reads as TGTGCCAGCAGTTCCGCCAGGGACAGCACTTGGGGCTATGGCTACACCTTC.

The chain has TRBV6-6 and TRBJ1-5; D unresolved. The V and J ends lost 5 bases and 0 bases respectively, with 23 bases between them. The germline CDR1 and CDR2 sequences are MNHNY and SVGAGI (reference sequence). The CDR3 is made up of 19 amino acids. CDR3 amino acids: CASSPYPPNPPYSNQPQHF. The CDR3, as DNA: TGTGCCAGCAGTCCCTACCCACCAAATCCTCCCTATAGCAATCAGCCCCAGCATTTT.

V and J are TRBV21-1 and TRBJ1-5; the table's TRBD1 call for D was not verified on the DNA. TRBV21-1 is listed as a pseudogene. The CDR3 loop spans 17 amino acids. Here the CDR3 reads CASSSPGTEGENQPQHF. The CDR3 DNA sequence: TGTGCCAGCAGCTCCCCCGGGACAGAGGGGGAAAATCAGCCCCAGCATTTT.

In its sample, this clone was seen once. The CDR3 loop reads CAWETTGGNEQFF. CDR3 DNA sequence: TGTGCCTGGGAGACGACAGGGGGGAATGAGCAGTTCTTC. The rearrangement uses TRBV30 and TRBJ2-1; TRBD1 agrees at 9 bases. CDR3 length equals 13 residues. V lost 5 bases and J lost 7; bases outside the gene matches: 6. Germline V gene sequence: CDR1 GTSNPN, CDR2 SVGIG (reference sequence). Full variable domain (remainder filled in from reference TRBV30 and TRBJ2-1): SQTIHQWPATLVQPVGSPLSLECTVEGTSNPNLYWYRQAAGRGLQLLFYSVGIGQISSEVPQNLSASRPQDRQFILSSKKLLLSDSGFYLCAWETTGGNEQFFGPGTRLTVL.

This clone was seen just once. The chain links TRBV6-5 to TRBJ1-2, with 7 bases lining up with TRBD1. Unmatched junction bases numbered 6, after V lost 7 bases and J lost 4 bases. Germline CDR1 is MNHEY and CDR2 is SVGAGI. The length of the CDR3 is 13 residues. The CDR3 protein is CASTPDRSYGYTF. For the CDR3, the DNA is TGTGCCAGCACACCGGACAGGAGCTATGGCTACACCTTC.

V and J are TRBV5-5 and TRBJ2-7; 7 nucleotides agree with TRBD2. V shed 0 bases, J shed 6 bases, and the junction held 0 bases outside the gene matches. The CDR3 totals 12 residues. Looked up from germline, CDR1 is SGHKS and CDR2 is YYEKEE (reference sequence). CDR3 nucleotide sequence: TGTGCCAGCAGCTTGGGGGAGGGCGAGCAGTACTTC. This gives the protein CASSLGEGEQYF.

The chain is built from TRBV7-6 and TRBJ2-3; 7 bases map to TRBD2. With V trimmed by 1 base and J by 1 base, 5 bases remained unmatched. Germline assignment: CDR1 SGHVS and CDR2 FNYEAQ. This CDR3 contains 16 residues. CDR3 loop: CASSLVVAGGTDTQYF. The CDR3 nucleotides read TGTGCCAGCAGCTTAGTAGTGGCGGGGGGCACAGATACGCAGTATTTT.

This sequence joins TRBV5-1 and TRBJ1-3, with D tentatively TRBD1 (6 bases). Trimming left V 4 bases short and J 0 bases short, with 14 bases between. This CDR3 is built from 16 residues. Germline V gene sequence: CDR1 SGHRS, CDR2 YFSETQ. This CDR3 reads CASSPRQVNSGNTIYF. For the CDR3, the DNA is TGCGCCAGCAGCCCCCGACAGGTGAACTCTGGAAACACCATATATTTT.

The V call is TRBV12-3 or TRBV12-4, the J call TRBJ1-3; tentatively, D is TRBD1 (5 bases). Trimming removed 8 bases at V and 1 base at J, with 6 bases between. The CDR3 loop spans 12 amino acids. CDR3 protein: CASGASGNTIYF. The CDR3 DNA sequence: TGTGCCAGCGGGGCATCTGGAAACACCATATATTTT.

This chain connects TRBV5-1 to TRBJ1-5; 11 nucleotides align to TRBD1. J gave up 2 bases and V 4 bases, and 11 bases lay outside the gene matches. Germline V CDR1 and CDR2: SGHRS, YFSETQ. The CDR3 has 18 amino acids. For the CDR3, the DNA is TGCGCCAGCAGCCCCCGGGACAGGGGGACAGAGGGCAATCAGCCCCAGCATTTT. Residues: CASSPRDRGTEGNQPQHF.

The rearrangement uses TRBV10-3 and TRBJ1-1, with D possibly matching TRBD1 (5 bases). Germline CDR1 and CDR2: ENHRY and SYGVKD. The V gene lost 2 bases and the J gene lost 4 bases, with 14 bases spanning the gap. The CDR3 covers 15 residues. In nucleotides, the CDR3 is TGTGCCATCAGTGAGAGGCAGGGATTTAGCACTGAAGCTTTCTTT. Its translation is CAISERQGFSTEAFF.